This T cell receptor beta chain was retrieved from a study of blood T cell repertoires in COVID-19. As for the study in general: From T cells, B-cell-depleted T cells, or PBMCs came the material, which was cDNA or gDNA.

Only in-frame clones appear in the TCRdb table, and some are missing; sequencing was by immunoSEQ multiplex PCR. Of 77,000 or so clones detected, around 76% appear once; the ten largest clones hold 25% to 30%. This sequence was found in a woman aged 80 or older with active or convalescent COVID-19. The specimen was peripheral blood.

The CDR3 reads CASSQGTGSSYNEQFF. The CDR3 nucleotides are TGTGCCAGCAGTCAAGGGACAGGGAGCTCCTACAATGAGCAGTTCTTC. V and J are TRBV6-2 or TRBV6-3 and TRBJ2-1; 9 bases align to TRBD1. The CDR3 extends over 16 amino acids. With V trimmed by 5 bases and J by 0 bases, 5 bases remained unmatched. Germline lookup yields CDR1 MNHEY and CDR2 SVGEGT.